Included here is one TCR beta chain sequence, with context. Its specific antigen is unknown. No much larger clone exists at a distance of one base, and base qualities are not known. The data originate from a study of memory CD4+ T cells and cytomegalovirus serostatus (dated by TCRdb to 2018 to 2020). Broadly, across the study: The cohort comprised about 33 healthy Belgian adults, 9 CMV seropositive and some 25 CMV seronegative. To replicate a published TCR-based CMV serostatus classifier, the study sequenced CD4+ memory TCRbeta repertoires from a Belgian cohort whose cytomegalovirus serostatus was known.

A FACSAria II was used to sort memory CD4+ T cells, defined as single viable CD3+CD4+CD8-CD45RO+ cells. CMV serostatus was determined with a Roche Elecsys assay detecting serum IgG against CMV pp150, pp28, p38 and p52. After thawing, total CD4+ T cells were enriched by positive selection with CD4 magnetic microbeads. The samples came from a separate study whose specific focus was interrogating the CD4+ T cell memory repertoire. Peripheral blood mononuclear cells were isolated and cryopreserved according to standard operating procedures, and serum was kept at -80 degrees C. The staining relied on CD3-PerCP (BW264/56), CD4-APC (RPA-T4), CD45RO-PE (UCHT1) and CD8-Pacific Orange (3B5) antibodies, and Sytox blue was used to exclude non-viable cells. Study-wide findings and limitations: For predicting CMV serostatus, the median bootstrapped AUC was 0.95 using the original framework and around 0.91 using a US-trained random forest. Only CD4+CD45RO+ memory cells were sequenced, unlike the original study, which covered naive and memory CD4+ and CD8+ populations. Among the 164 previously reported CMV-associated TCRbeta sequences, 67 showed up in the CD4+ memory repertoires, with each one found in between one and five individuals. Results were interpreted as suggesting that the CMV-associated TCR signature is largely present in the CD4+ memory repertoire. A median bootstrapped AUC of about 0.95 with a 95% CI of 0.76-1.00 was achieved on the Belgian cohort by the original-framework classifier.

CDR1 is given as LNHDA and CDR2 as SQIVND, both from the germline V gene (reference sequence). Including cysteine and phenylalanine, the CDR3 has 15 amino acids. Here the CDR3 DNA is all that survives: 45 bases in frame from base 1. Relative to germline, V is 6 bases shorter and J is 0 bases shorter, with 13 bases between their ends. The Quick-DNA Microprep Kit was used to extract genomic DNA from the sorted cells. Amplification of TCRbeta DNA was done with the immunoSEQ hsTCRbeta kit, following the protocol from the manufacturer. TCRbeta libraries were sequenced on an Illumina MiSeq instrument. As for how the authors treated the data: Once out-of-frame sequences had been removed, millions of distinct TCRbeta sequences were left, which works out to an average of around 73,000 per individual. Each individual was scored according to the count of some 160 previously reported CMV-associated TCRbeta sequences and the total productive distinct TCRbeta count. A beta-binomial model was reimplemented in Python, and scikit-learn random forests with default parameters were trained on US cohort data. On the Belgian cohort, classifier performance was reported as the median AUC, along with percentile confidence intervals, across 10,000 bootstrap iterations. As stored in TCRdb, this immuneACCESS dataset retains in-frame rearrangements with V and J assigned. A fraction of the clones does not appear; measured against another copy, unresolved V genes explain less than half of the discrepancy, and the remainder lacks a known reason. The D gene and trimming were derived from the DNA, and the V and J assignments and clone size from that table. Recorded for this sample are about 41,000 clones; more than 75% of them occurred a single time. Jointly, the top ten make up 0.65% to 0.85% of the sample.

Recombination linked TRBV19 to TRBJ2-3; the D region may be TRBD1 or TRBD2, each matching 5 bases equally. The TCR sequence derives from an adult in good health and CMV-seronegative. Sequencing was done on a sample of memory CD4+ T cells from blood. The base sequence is TGTGCCAGTAGCGGGGACGGAACTAGCACAGATACGCAGTATTTT. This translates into CASSGDGTSTDTQYF.